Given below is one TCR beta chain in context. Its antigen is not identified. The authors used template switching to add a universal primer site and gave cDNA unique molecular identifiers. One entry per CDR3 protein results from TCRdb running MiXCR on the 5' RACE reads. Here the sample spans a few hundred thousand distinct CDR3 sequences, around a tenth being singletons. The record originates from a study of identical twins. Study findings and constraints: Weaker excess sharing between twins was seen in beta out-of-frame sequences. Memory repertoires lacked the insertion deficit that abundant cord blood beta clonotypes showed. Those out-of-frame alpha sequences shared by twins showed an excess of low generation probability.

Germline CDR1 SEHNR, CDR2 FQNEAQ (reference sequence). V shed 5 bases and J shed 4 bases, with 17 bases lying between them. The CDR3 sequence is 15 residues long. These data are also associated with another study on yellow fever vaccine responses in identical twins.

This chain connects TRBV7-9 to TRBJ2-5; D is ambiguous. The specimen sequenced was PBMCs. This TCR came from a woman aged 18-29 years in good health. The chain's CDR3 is CASSPSQGARETQYF. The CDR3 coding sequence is TGTGCCAGCAGCCCGAGCCAAGGAGCTCGAGAGACCCAGTACTTC.